The rows below give T cell receptor beta chains drawn from one sample of a study of blood T cells in healthy people across ages. TCRdb processed the 5' RACE reads anew with MiXCR; each CDR3 protein has one entry. The sample shows some 1.4 million distinct CDR3 sequences, 40% to 50% of them seen only once. The specimen was blood. Every receptor here comes from a woman aged 18-29 years in good health. Both conserved end residues are part of each CDR3. D genes are given only for firm matches. Clone size is shown for a subset of rows, as once, few, many or a class of expanded clone.

j_call: TRBJ2-3
d_call: NA
v_call: TRBV27
clone_size: few
cdr3_aa: CASSNSRQLGGTDTQYF
cdr3_nt: TGTGCCAGCAGCAACTCTAGGCAGTTGGGGGGCACAGATACGCAGTATTTT

j_call: TRBJ1-4
d_call: TRBD1
v_call: TRBV7-9
clone_size: NA
cdr3_aa: CASSLGSATTGGGEKLFF
cdr3_nt: TGTGCCAGCAGCTTAGGCTCGGCAACCACAGGGGGTGGCGAAAAACTGTTTTTT

j_call: TRBJ2-7
d_call: NA
v_call: TRBV2
clone_size: many
cdr3_aa: CASGSSYEQYF
cdr3_nt: TGTGCCAGCGGCAGCTCCTACGAGCAGTACTTC

j_call: TRBJ2-3
d_call: NA
v_call: TRBV4-1
clone_size: NA
cdr3_aa: CTSSQEPTTDTQYF
cdr3_nt: TGCACCAGCAGCCAAGAGCCCACCACAGATACGCAGTATTTT

j_call: TRBJ1-1
d_call: NA
v_call: TRBV6-2/TRBV6-3
clone_size: NA
cdr3_aa: CASSRGTGTSNTEAFF
cdr3_nt: TGTGCCAGCAGCCGAGGCACAGGAACAAGTAACACTGAAGCTTTCTTT

j_call: TRBJ1-4
d_call: TRBD1
v_call: TRBV25-1
clone_size: NA
cdr3_aa: CASSGTGGKDEKLFF
cdr3_nt: TGTGCCAGCAGTGGGACAGGGGGAAAGGATGAAAAACTGTTTTTT

j_call: TRBJ2-7
d_call: TRBD2
v_call: TRBV6-1
clone_size: NA
cdr3_aa: CASSEAQREVMHEQYF
cdr3_nt: TGTGCCAGCAGTGAAGCCCAGCGGGAGGTTATGCATGAGCAGTACTTC

j_call: TRBJ1-1
d_call: NA
v_call: TRBV28
clone_size: many
cdr3_aa: CASSGTGRSEAFF
cdr3_nt: TGTGCCAGCAGTGGGACCGGACGGTCTGAAGCTTTCTTT

j_call: TRBJ1-5
d_call: NA
v_call: TRBV7-9
clone_size: NA
cdr3_aa: CASSYHLGQGIQPQHF
cdr3_nt: TGTGCCAGCAGCTACCATCTGGGGCAGGGAATCCAGCCCCAGCATTTT

j_call: TRBJ2-3
d_call: NA
v_call: TRBV7-9
clone_size: NA
cdr3_aa: CASSNTGHKRTDTQYF
cdr3_nt: TGTGCCAGCAGCAACACCGGGCACAAACGCACGGATACGCAGTATTTT

j_call: TRBJ1-6
d_call: TRBD1
v_call: TRBV11-2
clone_size: few
cdr3_aa: CASSWGTGQNSPLHF
cdr3_nt: TGTGCCAGCAGCTGGGGGACAGGGCAGAATTCACCCCTCCACTTT

j_call: TRBJ2-3
d_call: NA
v_call: TRBV14
clone_size: few
cdr3_aa: CASSQDVRTGITDTQYF
cdr3_nt: TGTGCCAGCAGCCAAGATGTCCGGACGGGGATCACAGATACGCAGTATTTT

j_call: TRBJ1-4
d_call: NA
v_call: TRBV27
clone_size: NA
cdr3_aa: CDSSFHPNRVANEKLFF
cdr3_nt: TGTGACAGCAGTTTCCACCCTAACAGGGTTGCTAATGAAAAACTGTTTTTT

j_call: TRBJ2-1
d_call: TRBD2
v_call: TRBV10-3
clone_size: few
cdr3_aa: CAIRGTSGGNNEQFF
cdr3_nt: TGTGCCATCAGGGGGACTAGCGGGGGGAACAATGAGCAGTTCTTC

j_call: TRBJ1-2
d_call: NA
v_call: TRBV9
clone_size: NA
cdr3_aa: CASSLRGGSTNYGYTF
cdr3_nt: TGTGCCAGCAGCTTGAGGGGCGGTTCCACTAACTATGGCTACACCTTC

j_call: TRBJ2-5
d_call: TRBD2
v_call: TRBV20-1
clone_size: NA
cdr3_aa: CSARGQRDPFETQYF
cdr3_nt: TGCAGTGCTAGAGGTCAGCGGGACCCGTTCGAGACCCAGTACTTC

j_call: TRBJ1-5
d_call: NA
v_call: TRBV5-1
clone_size: few
cdr3_aa: CASSRGTNQPQHF
cdr3_nt: TGCGCCTCTAGCCGAGGGACCAATCAGCCCCAGCATTTT

j_call: TRBJ2-1
d_call: TRBD2
v_call: TRBV7-6
clone_size: NA
cdr3_aa: CASSLVPSGPSSYNEQFF
cdr3_nt: TGTGCCAGCAGCTTAGTACCTAGCGGACCGAGCTCCTACAATGAGCAGTTCTTC

j_call: TRBJ2-6
d_call: NA
v_call: TRBV7-9
clone_size: many
cdr3_aa: CASSPLQGAGANVLTF
cdr3_nt: TGTGCCAGCAGCCCCCTACAGGGTGCTGGGGCCAACGTCCTGACTTTC

j_call: TRBJ2-1
d_call: NA
v_call: TRBV7-2
clone_size: NA
cdr3_aa: CASSLDAATETQFF
cdr3_nt: TGTGCCAGCAGCTTAGATGCAGCGACGGAGACCCAGTTCTTC

j_call: TRBJ1-2
d_call: TRBD1
v_call: TRBV2
clone_size: NA
cdr3_aa: CASIRDRVSSSSSGYTF
cdr3_nt: TGTGCCAGCATCCGGGACAGGGTATCCTCCTCGAGCTCCGGCTACACCTTC

j_call: TRBJ2-2
d_call: NA
v_call: TRBV27
clone_size: NA
cdr3_aa: CASSSQPFF
cdr3_nt: TGTGCCAGCAGTTCCCAGCCGTTTTTT

j_call: TRBJ2-3
d_call: NA
v_call: TRBV5-1
clone_size: NA
cdr3_aa: CASSFTAGVASNTQYF
cdr3_nt: TGCGCCAGCAGCTTTACCGCTGGGGTAGCATCAAATACGCAGTATTTT

j_call: TRBJ2-7
d_call: NA
v_call: TRBV3-1
clone_size: once
cdr3_aa: CASSHDGPYEQYF
cdr3_nt: TGTGCCAGCAGTCACGACGGTCCCTACGAGCAGTACTTC

j_call: TRBJ2-7
d_call: TRBD1
v_call: TRBV4-1
clone_size: NA
cdr3_aa: CASSTAGTGTYEQYF
cdr3_nt: TGCGCCAGCAGCACCGCCGGGACAGGGACCTACGAGCAGTACTTC

j_call: TRBJ2-7
d_call: TRBD2
v_call: TRBV24-1
clone_size: few
cdr3_aa: CATSDWAAGTYNEQYF
cdr3_nt: TGTGCCACCAGCGATTGGGCAGCGGGAACCTACAATGAGCAGTACTTC

j_call: TRBJ2-5
d_call: NA
v_call: TRBV27
clone_size: few
cdr3_aa: CASSTSHWETQYF
cdr3_nt: TGTGCCAGCAGCACCTCCCATTGGGAGACCCAGTACTTC

j_call: TRBJ2-3
d_call: TRBD2
v_call: TRBV24-1
clone_size: few
cdr3_aa: CATRDKPLAGDGTDTQYF
cdr3_nt: TGTGCCACCAGGGACAAACCACTAGCGGGGGATGGCACAGATACGCAGTATTTT

j_call: TRBJ1-2
d_call: NA
v_call: TRBV20-1
clone_size: NA
cdr3_aa: CSARGGDSNYGYTF
cdr3_nt: TGCAGTGCTAGAGGAGGGGATTCTAACTATGGCTACACCTTC

j_call: TRBJ2-3
d_call: NA
v_call: TRBV20-1
clone_size: NA
cdr3_aa: CSARGLGSGTDTQYF
cdr3_nt: TGCAGTGCTAGAGGATTAGGCTCCGGCACAGATACGCAGTATTTT